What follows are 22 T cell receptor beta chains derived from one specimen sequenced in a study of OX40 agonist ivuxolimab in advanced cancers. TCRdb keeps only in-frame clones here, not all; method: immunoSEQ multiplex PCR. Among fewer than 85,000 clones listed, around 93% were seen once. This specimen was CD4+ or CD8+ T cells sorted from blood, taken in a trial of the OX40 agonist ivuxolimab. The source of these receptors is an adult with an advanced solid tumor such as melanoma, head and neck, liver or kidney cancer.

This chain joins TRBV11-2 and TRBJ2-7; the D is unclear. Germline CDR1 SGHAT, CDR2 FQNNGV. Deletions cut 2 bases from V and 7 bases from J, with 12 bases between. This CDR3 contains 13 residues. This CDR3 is CASSLNGRSEQYF. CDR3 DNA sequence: TGTGCCAGCAGCTTAAATGGGCGGAGTGAGCAGTACTTC.

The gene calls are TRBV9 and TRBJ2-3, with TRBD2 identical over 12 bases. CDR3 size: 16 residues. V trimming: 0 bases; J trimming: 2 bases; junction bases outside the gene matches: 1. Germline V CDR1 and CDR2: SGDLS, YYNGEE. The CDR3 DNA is TGTGCCAGCAGCGTAGGGACTAGCGGGATCACAGATACGCAGTATTTT. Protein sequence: CASSVGTSGITDTQYF.

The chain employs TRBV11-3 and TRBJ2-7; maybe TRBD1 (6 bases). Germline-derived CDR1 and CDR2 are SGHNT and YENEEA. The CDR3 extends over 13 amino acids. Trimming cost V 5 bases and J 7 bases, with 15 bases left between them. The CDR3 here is CASSKRQVSEQYF. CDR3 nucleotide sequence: TGTGCCAGCAGCAAGAGACAGGTCTCGGAGCAGTACTTC.

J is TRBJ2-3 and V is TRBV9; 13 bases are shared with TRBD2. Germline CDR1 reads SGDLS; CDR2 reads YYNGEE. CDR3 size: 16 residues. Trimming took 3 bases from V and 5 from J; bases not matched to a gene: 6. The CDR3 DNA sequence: TGTGCCAGCAGCGCCGGGACTAGCGGGATAGGAGATACGCAGTATTTT. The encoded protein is CASSAGTSGIGDTQYF.

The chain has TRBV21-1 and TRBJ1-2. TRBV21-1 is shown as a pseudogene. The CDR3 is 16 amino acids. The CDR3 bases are TGTGCCAGCAGCCTTTGGGCAAGGCTGGGGAAGGATGGCTACACCTTC. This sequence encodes CASSLWARLGKDGYTF.

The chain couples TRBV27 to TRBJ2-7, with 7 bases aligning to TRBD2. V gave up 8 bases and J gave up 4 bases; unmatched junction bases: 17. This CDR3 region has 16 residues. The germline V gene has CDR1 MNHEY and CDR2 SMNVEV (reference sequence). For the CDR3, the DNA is TGTGCCAGCCGGCCCTATAGACGAGGGAGGGAGTACGAGCAGTACTTC. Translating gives CASRPYRRGREYEQYF.

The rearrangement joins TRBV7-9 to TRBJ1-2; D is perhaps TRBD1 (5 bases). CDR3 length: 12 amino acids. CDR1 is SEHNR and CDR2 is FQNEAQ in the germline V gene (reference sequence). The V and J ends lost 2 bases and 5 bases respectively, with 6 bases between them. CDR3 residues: CASSLQGYGYTF. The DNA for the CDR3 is TGTGCCAGCAGCTTACAGGGATATGGCTACACCTTC. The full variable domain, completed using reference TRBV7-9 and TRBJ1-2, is DTGVSQNPRHKITKRGQNVTFRCDPISEHNRLYWYRQTLGQGPEFLTYFQNEAQLEKSRLLSDRFSAERPKGSFSTLEIQRTEQGDSAMYLCASSLQGYGYTFGSGTRLTVV.

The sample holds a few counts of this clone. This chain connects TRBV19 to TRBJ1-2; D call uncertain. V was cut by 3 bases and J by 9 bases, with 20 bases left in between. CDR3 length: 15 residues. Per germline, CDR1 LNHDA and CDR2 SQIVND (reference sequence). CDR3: CASSIRGSRLGSYTF. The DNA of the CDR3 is TGTGCCAGTAGTATTCGAGGGAGCCGCCTGGGGAGCTACACCTTC.

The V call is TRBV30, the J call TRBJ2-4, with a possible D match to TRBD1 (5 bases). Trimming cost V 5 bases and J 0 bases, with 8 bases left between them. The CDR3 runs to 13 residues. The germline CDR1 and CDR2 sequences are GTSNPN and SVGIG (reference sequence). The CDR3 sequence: CAWSGLAKNIQYF. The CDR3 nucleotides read TGTGCCTGGTCAGGGCTAGCCAAAAACATTCAGTACTTC. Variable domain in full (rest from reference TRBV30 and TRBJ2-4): SQTIHQWPATLVQPVGSPLSLECTVEGTSNPNLYWYRQAAGRGLQLLFYSVGIGQISSEVPQNLSASRPQDRQFILSSKKLLLSDSGFYLCAWSGLAKNIQYFGAGTRLSVL.

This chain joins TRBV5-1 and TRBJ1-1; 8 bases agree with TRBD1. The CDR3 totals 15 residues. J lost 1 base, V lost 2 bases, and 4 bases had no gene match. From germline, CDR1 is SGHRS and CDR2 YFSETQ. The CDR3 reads CASSLQGVSNTEAFF. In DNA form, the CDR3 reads TGCGCCAGCAGCTTACAGGGGGTTTCGAACACTGAAGCTTTCTTT. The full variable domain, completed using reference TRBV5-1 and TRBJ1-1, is KAGVTQTPRYLIKTRGQQVTLSCSPISGHRSVSWYQQTPGQGLQFLFEYFSETQRNKGNFPGRFSGRQFSNSRSEMNVSTLELGDSALYLCASSLQGVSNTEAFFGQGTRLTVV.

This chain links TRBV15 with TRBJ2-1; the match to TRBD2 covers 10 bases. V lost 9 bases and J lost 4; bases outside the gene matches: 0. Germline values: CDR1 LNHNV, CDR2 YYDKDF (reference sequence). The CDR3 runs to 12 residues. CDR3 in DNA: TGTGCCACGGGACTAGCGTACAATGAGCAGTTCTTC. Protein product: CATGLAYNEQFF.

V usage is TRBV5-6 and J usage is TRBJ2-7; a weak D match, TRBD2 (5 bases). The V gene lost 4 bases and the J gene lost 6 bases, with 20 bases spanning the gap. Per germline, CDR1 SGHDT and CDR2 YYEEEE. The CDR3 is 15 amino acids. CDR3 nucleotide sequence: TGTGCCAGCAGCCCTGTGGGGATCCTTGGAGGCGAGCAGTACTTC. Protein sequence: CASSPVGILGGEQYF. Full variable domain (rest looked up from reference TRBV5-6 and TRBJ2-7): DAGVTQSPTHLIKTRGQQVTLRCSPKSGHDTVSWYQQALGQGPQFIFQYYEEEERQRGNFPDRFSGHQFPNYSSELNVNALLLGDSALYLCASSPVGILGGEQYFGPGTRLTVT.

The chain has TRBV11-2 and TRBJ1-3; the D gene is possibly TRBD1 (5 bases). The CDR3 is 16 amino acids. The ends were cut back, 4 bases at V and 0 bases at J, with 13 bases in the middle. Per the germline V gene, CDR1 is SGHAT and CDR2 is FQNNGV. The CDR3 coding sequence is TGTGCCAGCAGCTACCGAGGACAAGTCTCTGGAAACACCATATATTTT. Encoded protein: CASSYRGQVSGNTIYF.

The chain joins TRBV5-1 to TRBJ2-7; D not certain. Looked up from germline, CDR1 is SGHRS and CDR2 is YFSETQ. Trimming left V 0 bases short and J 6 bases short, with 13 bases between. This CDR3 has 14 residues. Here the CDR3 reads CASSLAQIGLEQYF. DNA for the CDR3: TGCGCCAGCAGCTTGGCCCAGATAGGGCTCGAGCAGTACTTC.

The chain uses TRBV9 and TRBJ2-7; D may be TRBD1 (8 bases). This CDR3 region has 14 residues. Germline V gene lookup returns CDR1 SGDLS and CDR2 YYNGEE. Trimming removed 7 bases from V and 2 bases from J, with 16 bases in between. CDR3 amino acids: CASSEQGGTYEQYF. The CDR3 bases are TGTGCCAGCTCCGAACAGGGGGGGACCTACGAGCAGTACTTC.

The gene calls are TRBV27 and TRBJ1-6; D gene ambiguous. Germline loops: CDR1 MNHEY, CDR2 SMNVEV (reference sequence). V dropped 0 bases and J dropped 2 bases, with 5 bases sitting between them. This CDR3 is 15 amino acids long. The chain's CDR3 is CASSLSTTYNSPLHF. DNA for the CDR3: TGTGCCAGCAGTTTATCAACGACCTATAATTCACCCCTCCACTTT.

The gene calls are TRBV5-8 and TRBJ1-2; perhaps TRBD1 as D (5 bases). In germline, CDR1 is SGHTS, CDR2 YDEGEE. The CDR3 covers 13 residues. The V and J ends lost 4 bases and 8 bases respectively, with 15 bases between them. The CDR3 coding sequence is TGTGCCAGCAGCCTGCCAGGGAACCGCGGCTACACCTTC. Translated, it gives CASSLPGNRGYTF.

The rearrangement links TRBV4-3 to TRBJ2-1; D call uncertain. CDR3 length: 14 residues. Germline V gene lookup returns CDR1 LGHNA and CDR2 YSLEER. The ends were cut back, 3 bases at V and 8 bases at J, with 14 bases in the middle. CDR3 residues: CASSQPGQWYEQFF. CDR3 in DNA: TGCGCCAGCAGCCAGCCGGGTCAGTGGTATGAGCAGTTCTTC.

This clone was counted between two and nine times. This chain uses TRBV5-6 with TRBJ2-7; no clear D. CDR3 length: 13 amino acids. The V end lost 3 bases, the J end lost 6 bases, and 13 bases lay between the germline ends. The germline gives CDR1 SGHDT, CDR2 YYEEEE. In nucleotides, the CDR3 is TGTGCCAGCAGCTCCCCTCTTTGGGGCGAGCAGTACTTC. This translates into CASSSPLWGEQYF.

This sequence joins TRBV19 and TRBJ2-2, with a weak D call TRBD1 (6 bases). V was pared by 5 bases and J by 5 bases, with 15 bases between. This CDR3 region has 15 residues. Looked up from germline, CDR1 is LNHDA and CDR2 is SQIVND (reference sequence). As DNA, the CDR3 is TGTGCCAGTAGTTCTCGGGGCCAGGGGACCGGGGAGCTGTTTTTT. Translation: CASSSRGQGTGELFF.

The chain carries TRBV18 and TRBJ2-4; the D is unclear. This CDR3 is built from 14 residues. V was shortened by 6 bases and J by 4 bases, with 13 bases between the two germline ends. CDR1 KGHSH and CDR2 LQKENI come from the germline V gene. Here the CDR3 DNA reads TGTGCCAGCTCCCCCCCGGCAGGAAAAAACATTCAGTACTTC. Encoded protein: CASSPPAGKNIQYF.

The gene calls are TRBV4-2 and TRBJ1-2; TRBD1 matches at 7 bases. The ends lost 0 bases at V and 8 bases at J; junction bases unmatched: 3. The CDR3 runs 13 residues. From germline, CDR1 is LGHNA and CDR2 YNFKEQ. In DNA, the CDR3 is TGTGCCAGCAGCCAAGACTCGGACAGGGGCTACACCTTC. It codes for CASSQDSDRGYTF.